Below, 15 T cell receptor beta chains from the same sample are listed, as sequenced in a study of identifying expanded T cells in peripheral blood (dated by TCRdb to 2018 to 2020). Libraries were constructed by the immunoSEQ multiplex PCR assay. The source is immuneACCESS, and TCRdb retained only in-frame sequences with V and J called. Part of the clones is not carried over; for the studies checked, unresolved V genes explain less than half of this, and the remainder is unexplained. This sample holds more than 50,000 clones; over 80% were observed only once. In total, the top ten clones hold approximately 15% of the sample. The source material was blood. These receptors all come from a person aged 18 to 70 in good health.

The chain recombines TRBV18 with TRBJ2-1; weak D call: TRBD1 (6 bases). This CDR3 is built from 15 residues. Germline V gives CDR1 KGHSH, CDR2 LQKENI. Trimming stripped 2 bases from V and 6 bases from J, with 14 bases between. The CDR3: CASSPYSGESNEQFF. CDR3 DNA sequence: TGTGCCAGCTCACCATACTCAGGGGAGTCCAATGAGCAGTTCTTC.

This rearrangement joins TRBV27 to TRBJ1-4; tentative D call: TRBD1 (5 bases). The CDR3 totals 16 residues. The V gene lost 3 bases and the J gene lost 0 bases, with 11 bases spanning the gap. Germline V lookup: CDR1 MNHEY, CDR2 SMNVEV (reference sequence). The CDR3 here is CASSFGGTATNEKLFF. CDR3 DNA: TGTGCCAGCAGTTTTGGGGGGACTGCAACTAATGAAAAACTGTTTTTT.

The V and J genes are TRBV5-6 and TRBJ2-6, with D uncertain. Trimming took 3 bases from V and 0 from J, leaving 13 bases between them. CDR3 length: 17 amino acids. The V gene's germline CDR1 is SGHDT and CDR2 YYEEEE. The CDR3 DNA reads as TGTGCCAGCAGCTCGCTTAGCACGTCCTCTGGGGCCAACGTCCTGACTTTC. Amino acids: CASSSLSTSSGANVLTF.

This clone was seen a single time. The chain joins TRBV21-1 to TRBJ1-5; the D call in the table, TRBD1, was not verified against the DNA. TRBV21-1 is assigned pseudogene status. The CDR3 contains 17 residues. The CDR3 nucleotides read TGTGCCAGCGTGACAGGGAGCTCCCCCCGTTTCAATCAGCCCCAGCATTTT. This codes for CASVTGSSPRFNQPQHF.

V and J are TRBV5-6 and TRBJ1-3, with D uncertain. V was trimmed by 0 bases and J by 3 bases, leaving 7 bases between them. The CDR3 contains 14 residues. Germline V gives CDR1 SGHDT, CDR2 YYEEEE. In DNA, the CDR3 is TGTGCCAGCAGCTTGGCAGGTAGTGGAAACACCATATATTTT. Its translation is CASSLAGSGNTIYF.

J is TRBJ2-3 and V is TRBV18; 7 bases match TRBD2. Germline V CDR1 and CDR2: KGHSH, LQKENI. V dropped 3 bases and J dropped 0; count of bases not matched to a gene: 9. The CDR3 has 17 amino acids. CDR3 in DNA: TGTGCCAGCTCACCTGCTTTAGCGGGCCCAAGCACAGATACGCAGTATTTT. Residues: CASSPALAGPSTDTQYF.

The V call is TRBV7-9, the J call TRBJ1-6, with D unresolved. Germline assignment: CDR1 SEHNR and CDR2 FQNEAQ (reference sequence). This CDR3 has 14 amino acids. Trimming stripped 3 bases from V and 9 bases from J, with 12 bases between. The chain's CDR3 is CASSLGLIGSPLHF. In nucleotides, the CDR3 is TGTGCCAGCAGCTTGGGCTTGATTGGTTCACCCCTCCACTTT.

V usage is TRBV7-2 and J usage is TRBJ1-5; D is possibly TRBD1 (5 bases). Trimming took off 1 base at V and 1 base at J, with 8 bases between the two ends. The germline V gene has CDR1 SGHTA and CDR2 FQGNSA. The CDR3 is 15 amino acids. CDR3 amino acids: CASSLGGMSNQPQHF. The CDR3 nucleotides are TGTGCCAGCAGCTTAGGGGGCATGAGCAATCAGCCCCAGCATTTT.

The sample holds one count of this clone. The chain links TRBV6-1 to TRBJ2-7; 10 bases are shared with TRBD2. Unmatched junction bases numbered 9, after V lost 7 bases and J lost 12 bases. CDR1 and CDR2 from the germline V gene are MNHNS and SASEGT. The length of the CDR3 is 12 residues. The CDR3 region is CASTSGGARLYV. The DNA for the CDR3 is TGTGCCAGCACTAGCGGGGGAGCCCGGTTGTACGTC.

The V call is TRBV5-1, the J call TRBJ2-2; the match to TRBD2 covers 8 bases. V shed 0 bases and J 6 bases; nucleotides not matched to a gene: 7. CDR3 size: 16 residues. Germline CDR1 reads SGHRS; CDR2 reads YFSETQ. The CDR3, as DNA: TGCGCCAGCAGCTTGGCCTTTAGCGGGAAGGCCGGGGAGCTGTTTTTT. This translates into CASSLAFSGKAGELFF. Full variable domain (remainder filled in from reference TRBV5-1 and TRBJ2-2): KAGVTQTPRYLIKTRGQQVTLSCSPISGHRSVSWYQQTPGQGLQFLFEYFSETQRNKGNFPGRFSGRQFSNSRSEMNVSTLELGDSALYLCASSLAFSGKAGELFFGEGSRLTVL.

This clone was seen once. This rearrangement joins TRBV6-1 to TRBJ1-5; TRBD1 matches at 9 bases. V was pared by 0 bases and J by 5 bases, with 5 bases of the junction left unmatched. The CDR3 runs 16 residues. CDR1 MNHNS and CDR2 SASEGT come from the germline V gene. The CDR3 DNA follows: TGTGCCAGCAGTGAAGCGTTGGGACAGGGATATCAGCCCCAGCATTTT. Its translation: CASSEALGQGYQPQHF.

The J gene is TRBJ1-3, the V gene TRBV18, with D possibly matching TRBD1 (5 bases). V was cut by 1 base and J by 4 bases, with 20 bases left in between. CDR3 length: 18 residues. Germline V gene lookup returns CDR1 KGHSH and CDR2 LQKENI. CDR3: CASSPQGGGGGNGNTIYF. Written as DNA, the CDR3 is TGTGCCAGCTCACCACAGGGAGGCGGCGGGGGAAACGGAAACACCATATATTTT.

CDR3 protein: CASSPVGQNSGNTIYF. The CDR3 nucleotides are TGTGCCAGCAGCCCGGTAGGGCAGAACTCTGGAAACACCATATATTTT. The chain joins TRBV5-6 to TRBJ1-3; D not resolved. Germline CDR1 reads SGHDT; CDR2 reads YYEEEE. Trimming removed 4 bases at V and 0 bases at J, with 14 bases between. The length of the CDR3 is 16 residues.

The chain combines TRBV4-3 with TRBJ2-2; D gene ambiguous. Germline V gives CDR1 LGHNA, CDR2 YSLEER. The CDR3 runs 16 residues. The V and J ends lost 0 bases and 6 bases respectively, with 14 bases between them. CDR3 DNA sequence: TGCGCCAGCAGCCAAGATCATGGAGAGCTCTCCGGGGAGCTGTTTTTT. It specifies CASSQDHGELSGELFF.

The genes are TRBV10-2 and TRBJ2-5; D is possibly TRBD1 (5 bases). Trimming cost V 5 bases and J 5 bases, with 12 bases left between them. The V gene's germline CDR1 is WSHSY and CDR2 SAAADI. There are 13 residues in the CDR3. The CDR3 here is CASSYGAGETQYF. DNA for the CDR3: TGCGCCAGCAGTTATGGGGCCGGGGAGACCCAGTACTTC.